The clone carrying this T cell receptor beta chain was detected a few times. The antigen remains unidentified. The PCR ran on 60 Vbeta and 13 Jbeta primers. The repertoire was sequenced with immunoSEQ multiplex PCR; TCRdb's copy has only in-frame clones and lacks some. This sample has about 200,000 clones, with more than 65% found just once. The data were obtained in a study of cytomegalovirus exposure and HLA in healthy donors. Study observations and caveats: Rare TCR sequences predominated, though certain public TCRs were found in many donors. TCR beta chains numbering more than 150 were designated cytomegalovirus-associated. Prior analysis indicated that the majority of TCR beta V segments exhibited productivity approximately 87% or approximately 30% of the time. Follow-up analysis seemed to connect common viral pathogens with several of the most significant clusters identified.

CDR3 length: 13 amino acids. Trimming shortened V by 2 bases and J by 7 bases, and 11 bases separated the two germline ends. The V gene's germline CDR1 is KGHSH and CDR2 LQKENI. Specimen: PBMCs. This receptor was obtained from a woman aged 30 to 39 in good health and CMV-seronegative. The genes are TRBV18 and TRBJ1-2, with TRBD1 as a possible D gene (5 bases). The CDR3 is CASSPGLGGGYTF. Here the CDR3 DNA reads TGTGCCAGCTCACCAGGGCTGGGGGGTGGCTACACCTTC.